The sequence of this TCR beta chain was determined in a study of blood T cells in healthy people across ages. The study's findings and limits: In these data, TCR beta diversity tracked strongly with naive T cell percentage. Per million T cells, TCR beta diversity dropped roughly linearly as age increased.

Comment on this clonotype: Antigen: not known.

Primed by a sample-barcoded 5' primer and a J-beta primer mix, a second PCR proceeded for about 6 to 12 cycles. MiXCR, applied by TCRdb to the 5' RACE reads, yields one record per CDR3 protein. The table records about 1,400,000 distinct CDR3 sequences, approximately 59% of them present only once. The CDR3 has 16 residues. V dropped 3 bases and J dropped 5; count of bases not matched to a gene: 11. Germline lookup yields CDR1 LGHNA and CDR2 YSLEER. The receptor was isolated from a man between 18 and 35 years old in good health. The source material was blood. The chain uses TRBV4-3 and TRBJ2-7; 9 bases are shared with TRBD1. CDR3 in amino acids: CASSHPVGTGRDEQYF. DNA of the CDR3: TGCGCCAGCAGCCATCCCGTCGGGACAGGGAGAGACGAGCAGTACTTC.